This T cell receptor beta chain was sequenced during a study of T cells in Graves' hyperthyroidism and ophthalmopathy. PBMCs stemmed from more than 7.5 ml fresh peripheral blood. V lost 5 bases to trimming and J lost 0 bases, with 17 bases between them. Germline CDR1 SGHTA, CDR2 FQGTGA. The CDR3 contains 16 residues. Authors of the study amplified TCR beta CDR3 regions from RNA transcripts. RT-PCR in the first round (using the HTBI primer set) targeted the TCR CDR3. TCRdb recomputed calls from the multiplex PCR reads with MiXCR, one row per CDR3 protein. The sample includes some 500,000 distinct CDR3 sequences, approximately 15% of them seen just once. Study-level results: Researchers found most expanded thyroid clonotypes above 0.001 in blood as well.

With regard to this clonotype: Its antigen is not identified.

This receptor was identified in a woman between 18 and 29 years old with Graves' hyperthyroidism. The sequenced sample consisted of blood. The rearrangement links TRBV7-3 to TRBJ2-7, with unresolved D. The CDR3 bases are TGTGCCAGCAGCCTACCTACCGGGCGGTCCTCCTACGAGCAGTACTTC. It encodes CASSLPTGRSSYEQYF.